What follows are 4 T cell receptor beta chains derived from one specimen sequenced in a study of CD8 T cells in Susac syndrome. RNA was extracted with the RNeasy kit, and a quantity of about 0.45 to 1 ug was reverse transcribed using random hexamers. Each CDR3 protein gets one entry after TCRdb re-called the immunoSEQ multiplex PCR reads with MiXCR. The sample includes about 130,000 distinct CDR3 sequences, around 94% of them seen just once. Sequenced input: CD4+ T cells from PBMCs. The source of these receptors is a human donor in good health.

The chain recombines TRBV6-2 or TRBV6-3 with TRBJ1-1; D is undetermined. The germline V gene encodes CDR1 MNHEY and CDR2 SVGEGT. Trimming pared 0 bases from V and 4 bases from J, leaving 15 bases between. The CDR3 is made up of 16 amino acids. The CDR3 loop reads CASSYSGRGFITEAFF. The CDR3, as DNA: TGTGCCAGCAGTTACTCGGGCCGAGGGTTTATCACTGAAGCTTTCTTT.

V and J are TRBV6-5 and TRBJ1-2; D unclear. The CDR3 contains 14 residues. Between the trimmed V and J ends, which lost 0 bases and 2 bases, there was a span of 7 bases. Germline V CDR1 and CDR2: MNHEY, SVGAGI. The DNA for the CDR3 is TGTGCCAGCAGTTACTCTCAGGAGAACTATGGCTACACCTTC. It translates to CASSYSQENYGYTF.

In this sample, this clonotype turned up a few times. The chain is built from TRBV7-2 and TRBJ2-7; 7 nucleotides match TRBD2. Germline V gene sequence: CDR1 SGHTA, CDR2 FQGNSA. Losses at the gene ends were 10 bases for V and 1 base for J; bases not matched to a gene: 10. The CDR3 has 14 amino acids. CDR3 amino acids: CATNYGGGSYEQYF. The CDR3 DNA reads TGTGCCACCAATTATGGGGGAGGGTCCTACGAGCAGTACTTC.

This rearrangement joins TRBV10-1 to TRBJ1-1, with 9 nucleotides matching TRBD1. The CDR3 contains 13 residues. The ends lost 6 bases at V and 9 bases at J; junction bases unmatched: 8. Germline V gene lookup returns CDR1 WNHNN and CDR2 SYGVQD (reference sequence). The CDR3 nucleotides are TGCGCCAGCAGCCCGGGACAGGGTGAGAAAGCTTTCTTT. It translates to CASSPGQGEKAFF.